These 11 T cell receptor beta chains came from one sample sequenced in a study of OX40 agonist ivuxolimab in advanced cancers. Only in-frame clones appear in the TCRdb table, and some are missing; sequencing was by immunoSEQ multiplex PCR. The sample includes about 53,000 clones, approximately 91% of them seen just once. Sequences were derived from CD4+ or CD8+ T cells sorted from blood, sampled in a trial of the OX40 agonist ivuxolimab. These receptors all come from an adult with an advanced solid tumor such as melanoma, head and neck, liver or kidney cancer.

The chain couples TRBV28 to TRBJ2-7, with D hard to call. From germline, CDR1 is MDHEN and CDR2 SYDVKM. The CDR3 totals 15 residues. The V gene lost 5 bases and the J gene lost 0 bases, with 14 bases spanning the gap. CDR3: CASSLHGGSSYEQYF. The CDR3 DNA reads as TGTGCCAGCAGTCTCCATGGTGGCAGCTCCTACGAGCAGTACTTC.

The chain uses TRBV6-5 and TRBJ2-3; TRBD2 matches 11 bases. Germline assignment: CDR1 MNHEY and CDR2 SVGAGI. The CDR3 is 15 amino acids. The V and J ends lost 4 bases and 1 base, in that order; junction bases with no gene match: 1. This CDR3 reads CASSSGLAGTDTQYF. The CDR3 bases are TGTGCCAGCAGTTCGGGACTAGCGGGCACAGATACGCAGTATTTT.

This chain connects TRBV18 to TRBJ1-1, with TRBD1 matching 7 bases. There are 13 residues in the CDR3. Germline V lookup: CDR1 KGHSH, CDR2 LQKENI. Trimming cost V 4 bases and J 5 bases; bases outside gene matches: 4. The CDR3 loop is CASSRTGETEAFF. The CDR3 DNA reads as TGTGCCAGCTCACGAACAGGGGAAACTGAAGCTTTCTTT.

The V gene is TRBV27, the J gene TRBJ1-1; no definite D call. Trimming pared 3 bases from V and 5 bases from J, leaving 13 bases between. The germline gives CDR1 MNHEY, CDR2 SMNVEV (reference sequence). The CDR3 loop spans 14 amino acids. CDR3 DNA: TGTGCCAGCAGTTTTCTCGGGGTATGGACTGAAGCTTTCTTT. This gives the protein CASSFLGVWTEAFF.

The chain recombines TRBV6-5 with TRBJ2-7, with 7 positions matching TRBD2. Germline trimming cut 1 base from V and 7 bases from J; bases unmatched to any gene: 4. The CDR3 totals 13 residues. Germline CDR1 MNHEY, CDR2 SVGAGI. CDR3 amino acids: CASSYFTGGEQYF. The CDR3 DNA reads TGTGCCAGCAGTTACTTCACGGGGGGAGAGCAGTACTTC.

This clone was detected only a few times. The genes are TRBV28 and TRBJ2-3; D gene unclear. Deletions cut 6 bases from V and 5 bases from J, with 6 bases between. CDR3 length: 11 amino acids. CDR1 is MDHEN and CDR2 is SYDVKM in the germline V gene. This CDR3 is CASSHKDTQYF. DNA of the CDR3: TGTGCCAGCAGCCACAAAGATACGCAGTATTTT.

CDR3 residues: CASSVAGGETQYF. Here the CDR3 DNA reads TGTGCCAGCAGTGTTGCCGGGGGGGAGACCCAGTACTTC. This sequence joins TRBV9 and TRBJ2-5; 7 bases are a match to TRBD2. This CDR3 is built from 13 residues. V lost 5 bases to trimming and J lost 5 bases; unmatched junction nucleotides: 6. Germline CDR1 and CDR2: SGDLS and YYNGEE.

This rearrangement joins TRBV28 to TRBJ2-7; D is possibly TRBD1 (6 bases). Germline V gives CDR1 MDHEN, CDR2 SYDVKM. Trimming shortened V by 3 bases and J by 0 bases, and 12 bases separated the two germline ends. This CDR3 has 15 amino acids. The CDR3 nucleotides are TGTGCCAGCAGTTTGCGAGGGGGTGTCTCCTACGAGCAGTACTTC. Protein product: CASSLRGGVSYEQYF.

The rearrangement links TRBV5-4 to TRBJ2-2; D unresolved. CDR3 length equals 16 residues. The germline V and J ends were trimmed by 2 bases and 0 bases, with 11 bases remaining between them. Germline-derived CDR1 and CDR2 are SGHNT and YYREEE (reference sequence). The CDR3 is CASSLGQAANTGELFF. The CDR3 bases are TGTGCCAGCAGCTTAGGGCAGGCGGCGAACACCGGGGAGCTGTTTTTT.

This chain uses TRBV10-3 with TRBJ1-1, with D unclear. V gave up 0 bases and J gave up 9 bases, with 8 bases separating them. The germline V gene encodes CDR1 ENHRY and CDR2 SYGVKD. CDR3 size: 12 residues. CDR3 DNA sequence: TGTGCCATCAGTGAGTCGGACGATCAAGCTTTCTTT. Amino acids: CAISESDDQAFF.

The chain combines TRBV6-5 with TRBJ1-5, with D unresolved. The germline V gene encodes CDR1 MNHEY and CDR2 SVGAGI. Trimming shortened V by 0 bases and J by 9 bases, and 15 bases separated the two germline ends. The CDR3 is made up of 15 amino acids. CDR3 DNA sequence: TGTGCCAGCAGTTACTCGATAGGAGGGAGGATGCCCCAGCATTTT. It encodes CASSYSIGGRMPQHF.